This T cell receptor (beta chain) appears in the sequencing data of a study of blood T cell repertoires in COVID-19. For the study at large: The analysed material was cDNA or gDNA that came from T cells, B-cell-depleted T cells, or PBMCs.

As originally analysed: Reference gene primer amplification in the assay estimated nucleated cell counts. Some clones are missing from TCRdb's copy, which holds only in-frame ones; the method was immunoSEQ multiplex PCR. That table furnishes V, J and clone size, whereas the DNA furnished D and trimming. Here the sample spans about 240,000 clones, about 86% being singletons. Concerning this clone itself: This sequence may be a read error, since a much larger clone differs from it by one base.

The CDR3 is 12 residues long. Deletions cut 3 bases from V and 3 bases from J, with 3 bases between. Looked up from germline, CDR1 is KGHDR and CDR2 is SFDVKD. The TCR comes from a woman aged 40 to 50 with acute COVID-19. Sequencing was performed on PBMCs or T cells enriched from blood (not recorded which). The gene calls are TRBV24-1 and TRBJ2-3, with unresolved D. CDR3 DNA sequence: TGTGCCACCAGTGATACAACAGATACGCAGTATTTT. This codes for CATSDTTDTQYF.